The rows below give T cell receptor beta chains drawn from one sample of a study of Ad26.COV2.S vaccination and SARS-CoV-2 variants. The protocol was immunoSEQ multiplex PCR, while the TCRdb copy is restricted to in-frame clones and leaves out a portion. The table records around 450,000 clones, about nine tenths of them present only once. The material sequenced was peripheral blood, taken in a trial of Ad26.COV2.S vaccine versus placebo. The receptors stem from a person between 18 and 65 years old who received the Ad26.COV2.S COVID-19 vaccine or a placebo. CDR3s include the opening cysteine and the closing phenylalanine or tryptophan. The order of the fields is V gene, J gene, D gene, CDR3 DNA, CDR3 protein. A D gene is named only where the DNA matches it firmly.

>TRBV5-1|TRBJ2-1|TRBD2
TGCGCCAGCAGCCCGGGACTAGCGTCGGGGAATGAGCAGTTCTTC
CASSPGLASGNEQFF
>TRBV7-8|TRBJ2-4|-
TGTGCCAGCAGCTTAGGGGCGGGAGCTCCAGGGGTGAAGTACTTC
CASSLGAGAPGVKYF
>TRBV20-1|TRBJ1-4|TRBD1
TGCAGTGCTAGTGCCAATACAGGGGTTGTCGAAAAACTGTTTTTT
CSASANTGVVEKLFF
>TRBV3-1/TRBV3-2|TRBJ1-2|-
TGTGCCAGCAGCCAAGGGGGGCAAATTTATGGCTACACCTTC
CASSQGGQIYGYTF
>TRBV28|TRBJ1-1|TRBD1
TGTGCCAGCACCGAGGGGACAGTCGATCCCGTTGAAGCTTTCTTT
CASTEGTVDPVEAFF
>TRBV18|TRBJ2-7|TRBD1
TGTGCCAGCTCACCTCCGGGACAGCTCTACGAGCAGTACTTC
CASSPPGQLYEQYF
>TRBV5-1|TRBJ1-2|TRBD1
TGCGCCAGCAGCTTGGGGGGACAGACCTATGGCTACACCTTC
CASSLGGQTYGYTF
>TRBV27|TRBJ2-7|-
TGTGCCAGCAGTCCCACTAGCAGCTACGAGCAGTACTTC
CASSPTSSYEQYF
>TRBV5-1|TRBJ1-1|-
TGCGCCAGCAGCGAAGGGAGAAACACTGAAGCTTTCTTT
CASSEGRNTEAFF
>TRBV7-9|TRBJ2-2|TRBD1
TGTGCCAGCAGCTTTCAAGCGTGGACAGGGAGCGACACCGGGGAGCTGTTTTTT
CASSFQAWTGSDTGELFF
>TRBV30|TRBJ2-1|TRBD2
TGTGCCTGGAGCTTAGCGGGGAATGAGCAGTTCTTC
CAWSLAGNEQFF
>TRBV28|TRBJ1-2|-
TGTGCCAGCAGACGTGACACTAACTATGGCTACACCTTC
CASRRDTNYGYTF
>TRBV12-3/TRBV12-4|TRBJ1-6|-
TGTGCCAGCAGTCGGGGGGCCTCACCCCTCCACTTT
CASSRGASPLHF